The next 4 T cell receptor beta chains were all read from a single sample in a study of shared clonotypes between healthy human individuals. Repertoires were generated with immunoSEQ multiplex PCR, while TCRdb's copy carries only in-frame clones and drops some. This table has 1,100,000 or so clones, 78% appearing once. Sequencing was carried out using memory CD4+ T cells from PBMCs. Regarding subset: CD45RA-negative fraction. The receptors derive from a man aged 18 to 30 in good health. Some clones in this sample may be carry-over from other donors' samples.

The chain couples TRBV19 to TRBJ1-2; 11 bases fit TRBD1. This CDR3 has 16 residues. The V segment lost 3 bases and the J segment 4 bases; nucleotides outside the gene matches: 7. CDR1 and CDR2 from the germline V gene are LNHDA and SQIVND (reference sequence). CDR3 nucleotides: TGTGCCAGTAGTATTCGGACAGGGGGCGCGGGCTATGGCTACACCTTC. Translation gives CASSIRTGGAGYGYTF. Full variable domain (remainder filled in from reference TRBV19 and TRBJ1-2): DGGITQSPKYLFRKEGQNVTLSCEQNLNHDAMYWYRQDPGQGLRLIYYSQIVNDFQKGDIAEGYSVSREKKESFPLTVTSAQKNPTAFYLCASSIRTGGAGYGYTFGSGTRLTVV.

The chain recombines TRBV6-6 with TRBJ1-1; D unresolved. The CDR3 length is 15 residues. Germline CDR1 is MNHNY and CDR2 is SVGAGI (reference sequence). With 2 bases removed from V and 3 bases from J, the gap between germline ends came to 13 bases. Here the CDR3 reads CASSYPPAVHTEAFF. The CDR3 DNA follows: TGTGCCAGCAGTTACCCCCCCGCGGTTCACACTGAAGCTTTCTTT.

CDR3 nucleotides: TGCGCCAGCAGCCAAGAGTGGATTAATGAGCAGTTCTTC. Translated: CASSQEWINEQFF. The chain has TRBV4-3 and TRBJ2-1; no clear D. Germline CDR1 and CDR2: LGHNA and YSLEER. Trimming took 0 bases from V and 7 from J, leaving 7 bases between them. This CDR3 is built from 13 residues.

This clone was picked up a small number of times. V is TRBV2 and J is TRBJ2-2, with D possibly called TRBD1 or TRBD2 (5 bases each). Per germline, CDR1 SNHLY and CDR2 FYNNEI. V lost 6 bases to trimming and J lost 1 base, with 18 bases between them. The CDR3 is made up of 17 amino acids. This chain's CDR3 is CASRKGPGTGNTGELFF. In DNA form, the CDR3 reads TGTGCCAGCAGGAAGGGTCCCGGGACGGGGAACACCGGGGAGCTGTTTTTT.